One sample yielded the 22 T cell receptor beta chains listed below, sequenced in a study of T-cell reconstitution after alpha-beta-depleted transplantation in children. Unique molecular identifiers were incorporated into the prepared TCRbeta library. From the PCR reads, TCRdb called clonotypes with MiXCR, one entry per CDR3 protein. The sample lists some 310,000 distinct CDR3 sequences; approximately 20% were seen once. The material sequenced was PBMCs, mostly from graft donor cells, taken 180 days after TCRalphabeta/CD19-depleted stem cell transplant. The receptor set was obtained from a male patient aged 5 to 17 who had a stem cell transplant for acute lymphoblastic leukemia, so the T cells may come from the graft donor.

The genes are TRBV10-3 and TRBJ2-2, with 15 nucleotides matching TRBD2. V was clipped by 3 bases and J by 7 bases; unmatched bases: 9. The CDR3 has 18 amino acids. CDR1 is ENHRY, CDR2 SYGVKD, per germline. CDR3: CAISERGLAGGGSGELFF. DNA for the CDR3: TGTGCCATCAGTGAAAGGGGACTAGCGGGAGGCGGGAGCGGGGAGCTGTTTTTT.

The chain uses TRBV12-3 or TRBV12-4 and TRBJ1-2; TRBD1 might be the D (6 bases). The CDR3 sequence is 15 residues long. V lost 5 bases to trimming and J lost 6 bases, with 19 bases between them. CDR3 DNA sequence: TGTGCCAGCAGTCAACAGGGTAGGAGCCTAAATGGCTACACCTTC. It encodes CASSQQGRSLNGYTF.

This chain connects TRBV6-2 or TRBV6-3 to TRBJ1-5; 8 bases are a match to TRBD1. V shed 1 base, J shed 11 bases, and the junction held 1 base outside the gene matches. The V gene's germline CDR1 is MNHEY and CDR2 SVGEGT. There are 12 residues in the CDR3. CDR3 region: CASSYLDRAQHF. The CDR3 region has the DNA TGTGCCAGCAGTTACTTGGACAGGGCCCAGCATTTT.

The gene calls are TRBV5-1 and TRBJ1-1; D is unresolved. Trimming pared 4 bases from V and 0 bases from J, leaving 13 bases between. Per the germline V gene, CDR1 is SGHRS and CDR2 is YFSETQ. This CDR3 region has 15 residues. The CDR3 nucleotides read TGCGCCAGCAGCCTCGGACGGTTCATGAACACTGAAGCTTTCTTT. Translating it yields CASSLGRFMNTEAFF.

The chain is built from TRBV4-1 and TRBJ2-5; 7 nucleotides match TRBD1. The ends lost 5 bases at V and 3 bases at J; junction bases unmatched: 6. Germline loops: CDR1 MGHRA, CDR2 YSYEKL. CDR3 length: 14 residues. The CDR3 spells CASSSRGREETQYF. The DNA of the CDR3 is TGCGCCAGCAGCTCTAGGGGGCGCGAAGAGACCCAGTACTTC.

The chain couples TRBV12-3 or TRBV12-4 to TRBJ2-5; D call uncertain. The CDR3 covers 14 residues. The V gene lost 6 bases and the J gene lost 0 bases, with 11 bases spanning the gap. The CDR3 here is CASSFWGNQETQYF. CDR3 coding DNA: TGTGCCAGCAGCTTTTGGGGAAACCAAGAGACCCAGTACTTC.

The gene calls are TRBV18 and TRBJ1-5; D is ambiguous. The V and J ends lost 2 bases and 9 bases respectively, with 17 bases between them. CDR1 is KGHSH and CDR2 is LQKENI in the germline V gene. The CDR3 extends over 15 amino acids. The CDR3 region is CASSPRVTRPRPQHF. In DNA, the CDR3 is TGTGCCAGCTCACCAAGGGTGACCAGACCACGGCCCCAGCATTTT.

This clonotype was observed many times. CDR3 loop: CASSLGAAYNEQFF. CDR3 DNA: TGCGCCAGCAGCTTGGGAGCAGCCTACAATGAGCAGTTCTTC. The chain employs TRBV5-1 and TRBJ2-1; D is unresolved. The CDR3 covers 14 residues. The germline V gene has CDR1 SGHRS and CDR2 YFSETQ. Trimming cost V 0 bases and J 2 bases, with 6 bases left between them.

This clonotype has just a few counts. The chain uses TRBV18 and TRBJ2-5; 11 nucleotides align to TRBD2. The CDR3 is 15 residues long. The V gene's germline CDR1 is KGHSH and CDR2 LQKENI. V lost 3 bases to trimming and J lost 3 bases; unmatched junction nucleotides: 3. This chain's CDR3 is CASSPASGRKETQYF. CDR3 sequence (DNA): TGTGCCAGCTCACCGGCTAGCGGGAGGAAAGAGACCCAGTACTTC.

This clonotype was seen only a few times. This rearrangement joins TRBV5-6 to TRBJ2-5; D gene unclear. This CDR3 comprises 13 residues. From germline, CDR1 is SGHDT and CDR2 YYEEEE. V lost 2 bases, J lost 8 bases, and 13 bases lay in between. CDR3 residues: CASSFPASETQYF. The CDR3 DNA sequence: TGTGCCAGCAGCTTCCCCGCGTCCGAAACCCAGTACTTC.

In its sample, this clonotype was seen a few times. The chain combines TRBV24-1 with TRBJ2-7; 11 nucleotides agree with TRBD1. This CDR3 region has 16 residues. The trim removed 2 bases at V and 4 bases at J, leaving 6 bases unmatched. CDR1 and CDR2 (germline): KGHDR, SFDVKD. CDR3 sequence: CATSDSGTGGRYEQYF. The CDR3 DNA follows: TGTGCCACCAGTGATTCCGGGACAGGGGGGAGATACGAGCAGTACTTC.

This clonotype was detected a few times. This chain uses TRBV7-9 with TRBJ2-7, with D possibly called TRBD1 or TRBD2 (5 bases each). V lost 3 bases, J lost 9 bases, and 12 bases lay in between. This CDR3 region has 12 residues. Germline V CDR1 and CDR2: SEHNR, FQNEAQ (reference sequence). CDR3 nucleotides: TGTGCCAGCAGCTTCAGGGACCCCCGGCAGTACTTC. Its protein is CASSFRDPRQYF.

The rearrangement links TRBV15 to TRBJ2-7; no reliable D call. Germline CDR1 reads LNHNV; CDR2 reads YYDKDF (reference sequence). Trimming shortened V by 8 bases and J by 1 base, and 9 bases separated the two germline ends. This CDR3 region has 12 residues. In DNA, the CDR3 is TGTGCCACCCGAACGGCATCCTACGAGCAGTACTTC. Protein: CATRTASYEQYF.

The chain uses TRBV7-3 and TRBJ2-1; D possibly matches TRBD1 or TRBD2 (7 bases each). CDR1 is SGHTA and CDR2 is FQGTGA in the germline V gene. V was pared by 2 bases and J by 7 bases, with 12 bases between. CDR3 length: 14 residues. CDR3 protein: CASSLQGGKNEQFF. The CDR3 nucleotides are TGTGCCAGCAGCTTACAGGGGGGGAAGAATGAGCAGTTCTTC. The variable domain in full, completed from reference TRBV7-3 and TRBJ2-1, reads GAGVSQTPSNKVTEKGKYVELRCDPISGHTALYWYRQSLGQGPEFLIYFQGTGAADDSGLPNDRFFAVRPEGSVSTLKIQRTERGDSAVYLCASSLQGGKNEQFFGPGTRLTVL.

The sample holds a few counts of this clonotype. The chain carries TRBV7-2 and TRBJ2-7, with 7 bases lining up with TRBD1. Trimming removed 5 bases from V and 11 bases from J; junction bases left unmatched: 12. The CDR3 loop spans 13 amino acids. The germline gives CDR1 SGHTA, CDR2 FQGNSA. CDR3 amino acids: CASSPSPRGQKYF. CDR3 nucleotides: TGTGCCAGCAGCCCCTCCCCACGGGGACAGAAGTACTTC.

This rearrangement joins TRBV29-1 to TRBJ1-1; 8 nucleotides line up with TRBD1. J lost 3 bases, V lost 4 bases, and 7 bases had no gene match. Germline V gene data show CDR1 as SQVTM and CDR2 as ANQGSEA. The CDR3 length is 14 residues. This CDR3 is CSVGPSDRDTEAFF. The CDR3 region has the DNA TGCAGCGTTGGGCCCTCGGACAGGGACACTGAAGCTTTCTTT.

This chain uses TRBV5-4 with TRBJ1-1, with 8 bases aligning to TRBD1. Germline CDR1 is SGHNT and CDR2 is YYREEE (reference sequence). The CDR3 loop spans 15 amino acids. V lost 4 bases, J lost 5 bases, and 10 bases stayed unmatched. DNA of the CDR3: TGTGCCAGCAGCGGGTGGACAGGGCTGGGGACTGAAGCTTTCTTT. As protein: CASSGWTGLGTEAFF.

The gene calls are TRBV11-2 and TRBJ2-7; 7 nucleotides align to TRBD2. The CDR3 runs to 15 residues. The junction had 4 bases not matched to a gene; V was cut back by 1 base and J by 1 base. Germline CDR1 reads SGHAT; CDR2 reads FQNNGV. The chain's CDR3 is CASSLGRGSSYEQYF. The DNA of the CDR3 is TGTGCCAGCAGCTTAGGGCGGGGGAGTTCCTACGAGCAGTACTTC.

The rearrangement uses TRBV12-5 and TRBJ2-3, with TRBD2 matching 12 bases. Trimming removed 0 bases from V and 0 bases from J; junction bases left unmatched: 19. The CDR3 spans 23 residues. From germline, CDR1 is LGHNT and CDR2 FRNRAP. This CDR3 reads CASGLVTLWLAGGLRDSTDTQYF. The CDR3 coding sequence is TGTGCTAGTGGTTTGGTAACCCTTTGGCTAGCGGGAGGGTTGAGGGATAGCACAGATACGCAGTATTTT.

This clonotype turned up a few times. The chain is built from TRBV15 and TRBJ1-4, with D unresolved. Deletions cut 4 bases from V and 8 bases from J, with 23 bases between. Germline V lookup: CDR1 LNHNV, CDR2 YYDKDF (reference sequence). The CDR3 loop spans 17 amino acids. The chain's CDR3 is CATSKQRSPTPDEKLFF. CDR3 coding DNA: TGTGCCACCAGCAAACAGCGCAGCCCGACCCCTGACGAAAAACTGTTTTTT.

V is TRBV7-3 and J is TRBJ2-3, with D possibly being TRBD1 (5 bases). In germline, CDR1 is SGHTA, CDR2 FQGTGA. The CDR3 sequence is 15 residues long. Deletions cut 2 bases from V and 2 bases from J, with 11 bases between. The CDR3 nucleotides read TGTGCCAGCAGCTTAGGGGCAGGACCCACAGATACGCAGTATTTT. Amino acid sequence: CASSLGAGPTDTQYF. Variable domain in full (rest from reference TRBV7-3 and TRBJ2-3): GAGVSQTPSNKVTEKGKYVELRCDPISGHTALYWYRQSLGQGPEFLIYFQGTGAADDSGLPNDRFFAVRPEGSVSTLKIQRTERGDSAVYLCASSLGAGPTDTQYFGPGTRLTVL.

This chain uses TRBV29-1 with TRBJ2-5; perhaps D is TRBD1 or TRBD2 (6 bases each). V was trimmed by 1 base and J by 5 bases, leaving 11 bases between them. Germline values: CDR1 SQVTM, CDR2 ANQGSEA. The CDR3 spans 13 residues. CDR3 amino acids: CSVEGVGGETQYF. CDR3 DNA: TGCAGCGTTGAAGGGGTAGGGGGGGAGACCCAGTACTTC.